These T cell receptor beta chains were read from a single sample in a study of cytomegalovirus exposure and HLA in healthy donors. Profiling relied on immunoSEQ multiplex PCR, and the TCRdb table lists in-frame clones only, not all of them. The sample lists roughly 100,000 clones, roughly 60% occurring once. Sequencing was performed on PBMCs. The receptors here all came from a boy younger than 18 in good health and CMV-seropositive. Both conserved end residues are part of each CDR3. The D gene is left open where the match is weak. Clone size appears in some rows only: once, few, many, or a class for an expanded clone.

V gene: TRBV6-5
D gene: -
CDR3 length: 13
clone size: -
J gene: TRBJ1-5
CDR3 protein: CASNSGDGGPQHF
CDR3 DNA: TGTGCCAGCAATTCAGGGGATGGTGGTCCCCAGCATTTT

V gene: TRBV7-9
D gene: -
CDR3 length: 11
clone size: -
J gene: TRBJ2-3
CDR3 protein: CASSTATPQYF
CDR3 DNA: TGTGCCAGCAGCACAGCCACTCCCCAGTATTTT

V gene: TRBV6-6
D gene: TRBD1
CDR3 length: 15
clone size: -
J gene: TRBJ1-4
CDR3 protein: CASSPETGKGEKLFF
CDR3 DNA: TGTGCCAGCAGTCCCGAGACAGGGAAAGGTGAAAAACTGTTTTTT

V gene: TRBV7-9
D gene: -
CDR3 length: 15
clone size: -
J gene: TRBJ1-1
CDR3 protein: CASSSQGLTNPEAFF
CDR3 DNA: TGTGCCAGCAGCTCCCAGGGACTCACAAACCCTGAAGCTTTCTTT

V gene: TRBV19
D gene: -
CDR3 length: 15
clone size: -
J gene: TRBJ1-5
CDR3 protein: CASSIKANSNQPQHF
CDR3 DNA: TGTGCCAGTAGTATAAAAGCTAATAGCAATCAGCCCCAGCATTTT

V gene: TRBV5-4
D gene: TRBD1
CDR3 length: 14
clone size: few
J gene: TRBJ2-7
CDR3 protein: CASSRNQGADEQYF
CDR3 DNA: TGTGCCAGCAGCCGTAATCAGGGGGCCGACGAGCAGTACTTC

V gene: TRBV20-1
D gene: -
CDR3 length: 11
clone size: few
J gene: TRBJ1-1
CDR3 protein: CSASKNTEAFF
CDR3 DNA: TGCAGTGCTAGTAAGAACACTGAAGCTTTCTTT

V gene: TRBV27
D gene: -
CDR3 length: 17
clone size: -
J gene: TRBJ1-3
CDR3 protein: CASSGYGGISSGNTIYF
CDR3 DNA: TGTGCCAGCAGTGGATATGGAGGGATATCCTCTGGAAACACCATATATTTT

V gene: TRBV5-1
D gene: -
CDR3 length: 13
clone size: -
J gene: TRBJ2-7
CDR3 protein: CASSPQVEYEQYF
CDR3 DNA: TGCGCCAGCAGCCCACAGGTAGAGTACGAGCAGTACTTC

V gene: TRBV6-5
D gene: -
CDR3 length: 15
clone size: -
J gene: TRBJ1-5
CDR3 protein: CASRTRGYSNQPQHF
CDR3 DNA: TGTGCCAGCAGAACGAGGGGGTATAGCAATCAGCCCCAGCATTTT

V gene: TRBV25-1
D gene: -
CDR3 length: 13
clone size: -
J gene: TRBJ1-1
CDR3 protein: CASGGAIDTEAFF
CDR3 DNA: TGTGCCAGCGGGGGGGCAATCGACACTGAAGCTTTCTTT

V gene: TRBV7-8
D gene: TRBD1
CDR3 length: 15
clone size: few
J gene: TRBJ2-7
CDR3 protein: CASSVQGVGYGEQYF
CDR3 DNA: TGTGCCAGCAGCGTACAGGGGGTGGGTTACGGCGAGCAGTACTTC

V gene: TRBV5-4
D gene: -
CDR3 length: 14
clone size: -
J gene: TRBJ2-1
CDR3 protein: CAESSSAVANEQFF
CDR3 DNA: TGTGCCGAGTCATCATCAGCGGTCGCTAATGAGCAGTTCTTC

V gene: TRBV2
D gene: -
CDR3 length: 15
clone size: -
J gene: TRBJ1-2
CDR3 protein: CASSEGAPPRGGYTF
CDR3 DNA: TGTGCCAGCAGTGAAGGGGCCCCGCCTAGGGGCGGCTACACCTTC

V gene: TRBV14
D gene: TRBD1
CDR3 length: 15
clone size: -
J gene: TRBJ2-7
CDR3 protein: CASSQLGRTGLEQYF
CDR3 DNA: TGTGCCAGCAGCCAATTGGGCCGGACAGGGCTCGAGCAGTACTTC

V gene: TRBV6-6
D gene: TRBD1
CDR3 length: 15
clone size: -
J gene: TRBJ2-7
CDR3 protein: CASSYPGQGKGEQYF
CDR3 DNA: TGTGCCAGCAGTTACCCCGGACAGGGTAAAGGAGAGCAGTACTTC

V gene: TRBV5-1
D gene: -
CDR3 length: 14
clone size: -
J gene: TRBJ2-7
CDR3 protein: CASSLRGPTYEQYF
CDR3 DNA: TGCGCCAGCAGCTTGCGAGGGCCAACCTACGAGCAGTACTTC

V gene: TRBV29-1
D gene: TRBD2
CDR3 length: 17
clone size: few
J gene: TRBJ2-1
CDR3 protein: CSVEVKFGLAGGGEQFF
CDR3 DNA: TGCAGCGTTGAAGTAAAGTTCGGGCTAGCGGGAGGGGGGGAGCAGTTCTTC

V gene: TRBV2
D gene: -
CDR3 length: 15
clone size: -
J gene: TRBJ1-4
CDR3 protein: CASTLRSATNEKLFF
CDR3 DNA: TGTGCCAGCACTTTACGCAGCGCAACTAATGAAAAACTGTTTTTT

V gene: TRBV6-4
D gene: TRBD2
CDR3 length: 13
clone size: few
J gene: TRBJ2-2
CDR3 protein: CASSSGDTGELFF
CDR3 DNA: TGTGCCAGCAGTAGCGGGGACACCGGGGAGCTGTTTTTT

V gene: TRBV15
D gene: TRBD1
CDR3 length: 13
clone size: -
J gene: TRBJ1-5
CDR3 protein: CATSTTGIKPQHF
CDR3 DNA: TGTGCCACCAGCACGACAGGGATTAAGCCCCAGCATTTT

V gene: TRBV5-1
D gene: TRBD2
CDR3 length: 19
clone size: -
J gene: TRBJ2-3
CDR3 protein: CASSQAGTSGGPSRDTQYF
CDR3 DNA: TGCGCCAGCAGCCAGGCCGGGACTAGCGGGGGGCCGAGCAGAGATACGCAGTATTTT

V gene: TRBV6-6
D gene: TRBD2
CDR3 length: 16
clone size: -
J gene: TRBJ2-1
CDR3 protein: CASSYLLAGGRGEQFF
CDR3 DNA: TGTGCCAGCAGTTACCTACTAGCGGGGGGTAGGGGTGAGCAGTTCTTC

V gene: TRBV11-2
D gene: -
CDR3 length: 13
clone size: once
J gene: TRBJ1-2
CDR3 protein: CASSEAVNYGYTF
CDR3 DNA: TGTGCCAGCAGCGAAGCCGTTAACTATGGCTACACCTTC

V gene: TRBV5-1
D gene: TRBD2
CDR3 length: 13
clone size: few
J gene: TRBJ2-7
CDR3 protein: CASSASGSYEQYF
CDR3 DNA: TGCGCCAGCAGCGCTAGCGGATCCTACGAGCAGTACTTC

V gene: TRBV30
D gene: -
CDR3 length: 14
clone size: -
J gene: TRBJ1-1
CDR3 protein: CAWSLTAMNTEAFF
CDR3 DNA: TGTGCCTGGAGTTTAACAGCAATGAACACTGAAGCTTTCTTT

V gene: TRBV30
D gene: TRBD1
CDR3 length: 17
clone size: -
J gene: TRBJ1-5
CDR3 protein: CAWSGPGTGNSNQPQNF
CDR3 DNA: TGTGCCTGGAGTGGACCCGGGACAGGGAATAGCAATCAGCCCCAGAATTTT

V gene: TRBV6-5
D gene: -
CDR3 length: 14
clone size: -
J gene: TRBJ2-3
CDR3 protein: CASSYRLARDTQYF
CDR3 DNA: TGTGCCAGCAGTTACCGTCTAGCTCGAGATACGCAGTATTTT

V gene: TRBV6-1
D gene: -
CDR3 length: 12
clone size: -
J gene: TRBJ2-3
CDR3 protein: CASSFESDTQYF
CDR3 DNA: TGTGCCAGCAGTTTCGAGTCAGATACGCAGTATTTT

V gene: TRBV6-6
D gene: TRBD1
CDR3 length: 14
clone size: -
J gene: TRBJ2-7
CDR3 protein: CASGAGTGLGEQYF
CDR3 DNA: TGTGCCAGCGGGGCCGGGACAGGGCTCGGGGAGCAGTACTTC

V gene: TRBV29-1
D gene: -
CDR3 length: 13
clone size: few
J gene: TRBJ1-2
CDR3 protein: CSARRCFNYGYPF
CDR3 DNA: TGCAGCGCTCGAAGGTGCTTTAACTATGGCTACCCCTTC

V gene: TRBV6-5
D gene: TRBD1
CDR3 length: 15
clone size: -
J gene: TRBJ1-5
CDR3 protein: CASSRTTGVGQPQHF
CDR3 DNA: TGTGCCAGCAGTAGAACGACAGGGGTCGGGCAGCCCCAGCATTTT